The 8 T cell receptor beta chains reported below all come from one sample, sequenced in a study of blood T cell dynamics during melanoma immunotherapy. Documented time point: pre-treatment baseline. Some clones are missing from TCRdb's copy, which holds only in-frame ones; the method was immunoSEQ multiplex PCR. The sample gives approximately 15,000 clones, more than 75% of which show up once; approximately 4.2% is in the top ten. The sample consisted of blood, taken from a patient treated with checkpoint blockade. The receptor source for this set is a human donor with melanoma.

This chain connects TRBV7-9 to TRBJ2-5; weak D call: TRBD1 (5 bases). The CDR3 is made up of 15 amino acids. From germline, CDR1 is SEHNR and CDR2 FQNEAQ (reference sequence). V was shortened by 8 bases and J by 1 base, with 17 bases between the two germline ends. CDR3 DNA sequence: TGTGCCAGCCAGCACTATCAGGGAATCCAAGAGACCCAGTACTTC. It yields the protein CASQHYQGIQETQYF.

This clone has just a few counts. The chain employs TRBV2 and TRBJ2-2; D might be TRBD2 (6 bases). Trimming pared 2 bases from V and 0 bases from J, leaving 13 bases between. The CDR3 loop spans 17 amino acids. Germline values: CDR1 SNHLY, CDR2 FYNNEI. The CDR3, as DNA: TGTGCCAGCAGTGAATCTGTCTGGGGGGCGAACACCGGGGAGCTGTTTTTT. It translates to CASSESVWGANTGELFF.

The chain employs TRBV14 and TRBJ2-7, with TRBD2 matching over 10 bases. After removal of 0 bases from V and 3 bases from J, the junction contained 2 bases not matched to a gene. This CDR3 is built from 15 residues. Germline V gene lookup returns CDR1 SGHDN and CDR2 FVKESK. DNA of the CDR3: TGTGCCAGCAGCCAAGAGCTAGCGGGGGTCTACGAGCAGTACTTC. It specifies CASSQELAGVYEQYF.

This rearrangement joins TRBV6-6 to TRBJ2-1, with unresolved D. V lost 5 bases to trimming and J lost 9 bases, with 14 bases between them. This CDR3 is built from 13 residues. The germline V gene has CDR1 MNHNY and CDR2 SVGAGI (reference sequence). The CDR3 here is CASSLPPHREQFF. For the CDR3, the DNA is TGTGCCAGCAGTCTGCCCCCCCATCGTGAGCAGTTCTTC.

This clone occurred a few times. The CDR3 reads CASSDDKSYEQYF. The CDR3 DNA reads TGTGCCAGCAGTGACGACAAGTCCTACGAGCAGTACTTC. The chain uses TRBV2 and TRBJ2-7; D is unresolved. V was clipped by 3 bases and J by 1 base, with 7 bases between them. Germline V lookup: CDR1 SNHLY, CDR2 FYNNEI. The CDR3 has 13 amino acids.

The V and J genes are TRBV9 and TRBJ2-7, with D possibly being TRBD1 or TRBD2 (6 bases each). CDR3 length: 16 residues. V shed 0 bases and J shed 2 bases, with 15 bases lying between them. Germline V gives CDR1 SGDLS, CDR2 YYNGEE. The CDR3 bases are TGTGCCAGCAGCGTAGAAGGTGGGGGGCACGCCTACGAGCAGTACTTC. It yields the protein CASSVEGGGHAYEQYF.

The chain recombines TRBV7-2 with TRBJ1-5; the match to TRBD1 covers 8 bases. The V and J ends lost 2 bases and 6 bases, in that order; junction bases with no gene match: 15. From germline, CDR1 is SGHTA and CDR2 FQGNSA. The CDR3 runs 18 residues. CDR3 sequence: CASSLSWLRTGSLQPQHF. The CDR3 DNA reads TGTGCCAGCAGCTTATCGTGGCTGAGGACAGGGTCACTTCAGCCCCAGCATTTT.

V usage is TRBV11-1 and J usage is TRBJ2-5; perhaps TRBD2 as D (6 bases). CDR1 is SGHAT and CDR2 is FQDESV in the germline V gene (reference sequence). Trimming left V 7 bases short and J 10 bases short, with 22 bases between. This CDR3 comprises 14 residues. The CDR3 DNA reads as TGTGCCAGCATCAAGGACTACCCGTTCGTGGACCAGTACTTC. Translated: CASIKDYPFVDQYF. Filled out from reference TRBV11-1 and TRBJ2-5, the complete variable domain reads EAEVAQSPRYKITEKSQAVAFWCDPISGHATLYWYRQILGQGPELLVQFQDESVVDDSQLPKDRFSAERLKGVDSTLKIQPAELGDSAMYLCASIKDYPFVDQYFGPGTRLLVL.